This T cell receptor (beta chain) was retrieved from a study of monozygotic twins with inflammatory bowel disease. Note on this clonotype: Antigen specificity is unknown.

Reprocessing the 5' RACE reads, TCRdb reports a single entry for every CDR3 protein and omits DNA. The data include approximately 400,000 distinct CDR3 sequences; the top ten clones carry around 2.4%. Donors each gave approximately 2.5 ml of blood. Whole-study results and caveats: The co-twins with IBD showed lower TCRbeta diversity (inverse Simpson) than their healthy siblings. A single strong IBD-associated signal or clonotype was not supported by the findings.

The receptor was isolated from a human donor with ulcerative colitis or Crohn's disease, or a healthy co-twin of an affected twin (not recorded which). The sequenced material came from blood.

Here the CDR3 reads CSAQSLGRVPSPEQYF. The V and J genes are TRBV20-1 and TRBJ2-7; the D call from TCRdb, TRBD1, cannot be confirmed without DNA. This CDR3 is built from 16 residues. The germline CDR1 and CDR2 sequences are DFQATT and SNEGSKA (reference sequence).